A single sample is the source of the 13 T cell receptor beta chains below, sequenced in a study of metastatic and nonmetastatic thyroid tumors. Among the patients, none had received any treatment before thyroid surgery. TCRdb reprocessed the PCR reads via MiXCR. This table holds tens of thousands of clones, about 15% found once. Source material: blood. The receptors come from a female donor with papillary thyroid cancer or a benign thyroid nodule (not recorded which). Some clones in this sample may be carry-over from other donors' samples.

This clone has a count of ten or more. The chain has TRBV27 and TRBJ2-2; D is ambiguous. This CDR3 has 15 amino acids. Germline loops: CDR1 MNHEY, CDR2 SMNVEV (reference sequence). With 3 bases removed from V and 2 bases from J, the gap between germline ends came to 10 bases. This chain's CDR3 is CASSFERLNTGELFF. Written as DNA, the CDR3 is TGTGCCAGCAGTTTCGAACGGCTAAACACCGGGGAGCTGTTTTTT.

This clone was observed at least ten times. This rearrangement joins TRBV20-1 to TRBJ1-6, with 10 nucleotides matching TRBD1. The junction had 5 bases not matched to a gene; V was cut back by 3 bases and J by 9 bases. The CDR3 sequence is 14 residues long. The germline CDR1 and CDR2 sequences are DFQATT and SNEGSKA (reference sequence). The DNA for the CDR3 is TGCAGTGCTAGGGGTGGGACAGGGGTTTCACCCCTCCACTTT. Encoded protein: CSARGGTGVSPLHF.

This clone was seen repeatedly, ten times or more. The J gene is TRBJ1-5, the V gene TRBV5-5; D might be TRBD1 (6 bases). This CDR3 has 14 amino acids. Trimming cost V 1 base and J 5 bases, with 10 bases left between them. Germline CDR1 and CDR2: SGHKS and YYEKEE (reference sequence). The CDR3 DNA reads TGTGCCAGCAGCTTGCTCCCAGGGGATCAGCCCCAGCATTTT. As protein: CASSLLPGDQPQHF.

V gene TRBV5-1 combines with J gene TRBJ2-7; D is possibly TRBD1 or TRBD2 (6 bases each). V was pared by 1 base and J by 11 bases, with 19 bases between. The CDR3 is made up of 14 amino acids. Germline CDR1 reads SGHRS; CDR2 reads YFSETQ. This chain's CDR3 is CASSLTGARGEKYF. For the CDR3, the DNA is TGCGCCAGCAGCTTGACGGGGGCACGGGGTGAGAAGTACTTC.

This clone was recorded at least ten times. V gene TRBV28 combines with J gene TRBJ1-2, with 9 bases fitting TRBD1. The germline V gene encodes CDR1 MDHEN and CDR2 SYDVKM. The CDR3 is made up of 16 amino acids. With 6 bases clipped from V and 1 base from J, the junction kept 9 bases outside the gene matches. Written as DNA, the CDR3 is TGTGCCAGCAGATCACTCACAGGGGGCAATAACTATGGCTACACCTTC. It specifies CASRSLTGGNNYGYTF.

With regard to this clone: This clone may be a read error of a much larger clone one base away. The V gene is TRBV4-1, the J gene TRBJ1-2, with 8 bases fitting TRBD1. The V segment lost 3 bases and the J segment 3 bases; nucleotides outside the gene matches: 3. Germline V gene data show CDR1 as MGHRA and CDR2 as YSYEKL. CDR3 length: 14 amino acids. The CDR3 protein is CASSHTTGDYGYTF. The CDR3 region has the DNA TGCGCCAGCAGCCACACGACAGGGGACTATGGCTACACCTTC.

With respect to this clone: With a much larger clone just one base away, this may be a read error. The gene calls are TRBV4-2 and TRBJ1-4, with D perhaps matching TRBD1 (5 bases). The ends were cut back, 3 bases at V and 8 bases at J, with 19 bases in the middle. Germline values: CDR1 LGHNA, CDR2 YNFKEQ. The CDR3 extends over 16 amino acids. CDR3 in DNA: TGTGCCAGCAGCCACGAATCGGGACCCACTGGAGAAAAACTGTTTTTT. As protein: CASSHESGPTGEKLFF.

The table lists this clone with many counts. This chain links TRBV28 with TRBJ2-5; perhaps TRBD2 as D (6 bases). Trimming took 7 bases from V and 2 from J, leaving 23 bases between them. The germline V gene has CDR1 MDHEN and CDR2 SYDVKM. The CDR3 runs to 17 residues. CDR3 sequence: CASTPYVARLAQETQYF. CDR3 DNA: TGTGCCAGCACCCCATACGTCGCGAGGCTAGCGCAAGAGACCCAGTACTTC.

Comment on this clone: This may be a read error: a much more frequent sequence differs by one nucleotide. The chain couples TRBV3-1 to TRBJ1-1; 8 bases match TRBD1. CDR1 and CDR2 (germline): LGHDT, YNNKEL (reference sequence). Trimming removed 6 bases from V and 5 bases from J; junction bases left unmatched: 5. The CDR3 runs to 13 residues. The DNA of the CDR3 is TGTGCCAGCAGGCAGGGGGCGCGGACTGAAGCTTTCTTT. Its protein is CASRQGARTEAFF.

This clone was counted ten times or more. This sequence joins TRBV5-1 and TRBJ2-5, with D perhaps matching TRBD1 (5 bases). Germline CDR1 is SGHRS and CDR2 is YFSETQ. V was clipped by 4 bases and J by 2 bases, with 12 bases between them. This CDR3 comprises 14 residues. CDR3 in DNA: TGCGCCAGCAGCCTGACAGTGAGACAAGAGACCCAGTACTTC. This gives the protein CASSLTVRQETQYF.

The rearrangement links TRBV12-3 or TRBV12-4 to TRBJ1-6; maybe TRBD1 (5 bases). This CDR3 is built from 12 residues. V dropped 7 bases and J dropped 10 bases, with 11 bases sitting between them. CDR3 protein: CASMQGRSPLHF. CDR3 DNA sequence: TGTGCCAGCATGCAGGGTCGATCACCCCTCCACTTT.

This clone was counted ten times or more. The V call is TRBV2, the J call TRBJ2-2; 11 nucleotides align to TRBD2. The CDR3 sequence is 15 residues long. Germline V gene lookup returns CDR1 SNHLY and CDR2 FYNNEI. The V and J ends lost 5 bases and 4 bases, in that order; junction bases with no gene match: 3. As DNA, the CDR3 is TGTGCCAGCAGTTCGACTAGCGGGGCCACCGGGGAGCTGTTTTTT. Protein: CASSSTSGATGELFF.

The V gene is TRBV7-2, the J gene TRBJ1-6; D gene uncertain. Germline V lookup: CDR1 SGHTA, CDR2 FQGNSA. V was clipped by 2 bases and J by 16 bases, with 18 bases between them. There are 14 residues in the CDR3. The CDR3, as DNA: TGTGCCAGCAGCTTAAAGGGTGGCAATTCACAACTCCACTTT. Protein sequence: CASSLKGGNSQLHF.